Sequencing of this TCR beta chain was carried out in a study of OX40 agonist ivuxolimab in advanced cancers. Broader study findings: Among the nonresponders, some also had low normalized T-cell clonal expansion.

Points on this clone: Its antigen is undetermined.

The method was immunoSEQ multiplex PCR; TCRdb's version includes in-frame clones alone and lacks a portion of them. The data contain some 90,000 clones, approximately 90% of them singletons. Autoimmune disease history or systemic immunosuppression barred patients. The CDR3 extends over 16 amino acids. Trimming pared 0 bases from V and 8 bases from J, leaving 17 bases between. Looked up from germline, CDR1 is LGHNA and CDR2 is YNFKEQ. The chain links TRBV4-2 to TRBJ2-1; the D gene is possibly TRBD2 (6 bases). The sample in question was CD4+ or CD8+ T cells sorted from blood, obtained in a trial of the OX40 agonist ivuxolimab. The sequence derives from an adult with an advanced solid tumor such as melanoma, head and neck, liver or kidney cancer. This CDR3 is CASSQDWGEEGYEQFF. CDR3 coding DNA: TGTGCCAGCAGCCAAGATTGGGGGGAGGAAGGGTATGAGCAGTTCTTC.